Included here is one TCR beta chain sequence, with context. Researchers ran the assay at a deep level. Repertoires were generated with immunoSEQ multiplex PCR, while TCRdb's copy carries only in-frame clones and drops some. This sample carries 2 million to 2.5 million clones, 93% of them seen once, and the ten largest clones take 1.5% to 2%. Naive CD8 cells comprised CD45RO-negative, CCR7-positively selected cells, excluding terminally differentiated effector memory CD45RA+ cells. Trimming took off 1 base at V and 5 bases at J, with 6 bases between the two ends. Per germline, CDR1 SGHVS and CDR2 FNYEAQ. The length of the CDR3 is 13 residues. This entry belongs to a study of shared clonotypes between healthy human individuals.

The origin of this receptor is a young man in good health. Some clones in this sample may be carry-over from other donors' samples. Sequencing was done on a sample of naive CD8+ T cells from PBMCs. The J gene is TRBJ2-1, the V gene TRBV7-6; D uncertain. CDR3 loop: CASSLVVNNEQFF. DNA of the CDR3: TGTGCCAGCAGCTTAGTAGTAAACAATGAGCAGTTCTTC.